Listed below are T cell receptor beta chains from one sample, sequenced in a study of monozygotic twins with inflammatory bowel disease. TCRdb re-called the 5' RACE reads, yielding one record per CDR3 amino acid sequence without DNA. Reported are fewer than 450,000 distinct CDR3 sequences; the ten largest clones contain 2.5% to 3%. The sample comprised blood. Source of these receptors: a human donor with ulcerative colitis or Crohn's disease, or a healthy co-twin of an affected twin (not recorded which). The CDR3 runs from the conserved cysteine through the conserved F or W. The order of the fields is V gene, J gene, CDR3 protein.

>TRBV27|TRBJ1-5
CASSLRGQIGQPQHF
>TRBV15|TRBJ2-7
CATSRVAGRRYEQYF
>TRBV11-1|TRBJ2-6
CASSLGWGQGTSGANVLTF
>TRBV28|TRBJ2-7
CASSLGGVRYEQYF
>TRBV14|TRBJ1-6
CASSSFAPGNSPLHF
>TRBV10-3|TRBJ2-1
CAISVSLVYNEQFF
>TRBV20-1|TRBJ1-6
CSARSGRAGNNSPLHF
>TRBV6-1|TRBJ2-1
CASSPGTGLYNEQFF
>TRBV2|TRBJ1-4
CASIPPGLGNEKLFF
>TRBV12-3/TRBV12-4|TRBJ2-7
CASGSTYEQYF
>TRBV4-3|TRBJ1-1
CASSQDRALNTEAFF
>TRBV11-2|TRBJ2-2
CASSLTQGAGELFF
>TRBV18|TRBJ2-5
CASSPQLGETQYF
>TRBV3-1|TRBJ2-5
CASSQVTGSETQYF
>TRBV5-4|TRBJ1-1
CASSLSPDRGTIEAFF
>TRBV7-6|TRBJ2-2
CASSLGGLGTGELFF
>TRBV7-9|TRBJ1-1
CASRTRTGMNTEAFF
>TRBV12-3/TRBV12-4|TRBJ2-2
CASSLVGGELFF
>TRBV5-1|TRBJ2-5
CASSYSGTAGETQYF
>TRBV5-1|TRBJ1-5
CASSINSNQPQHF
>TRBV6-2/TRBV6-3|TRBJ2-6
CASSGQRTSGANVLTF
>TRBV6-5|TRBJ2-3
CASGDRGTDTQYF
>TRBV7-2|TRBJ1-1
CASSFRTGTARTEAFF
>TRBV4-3|TRBJ1-3
CASSPGTGIGNTIYF
>TRBV24-1|TRBJ2-3
CATSDRGAGDGTDTQYF
>TRBV6-4|TRBJ1-1
CASSDTGTGGSEAFF
>TRBV10-3|TRBJ1-2
CATSTGTDGYTF
>TRBV12-3/TRBV12-4|TRBJ2-1
CASSPTSGDGGEQFF
>TRBV4-2|TRBJ2-7
CASSQDAAAAYEQYF
>TRBV5-1|TRBJ2-6
CASSPRPSGANVLTF
>TRBV27|TRBJ2-3
CASSLFPRDRSDTQYF
>TRBV9|TRBJ2-3
CASSVAWDFSADTQYF
>TRBV6-1|TRBJ1-4
CASSHTYRGTNEKLFF
>TRBV7-3|TRBJ2-2
CASSRIGTGELFF
>TRBV7-2|TRBJ2-1
CASRSGVGNEQFF
>TRBV7-3|TRBJ2-7
CASSLIGGVGSYEQYF
>TRBV5-1|TRBJ2-5
CASSFYGTGGGETQYF
>TRBV15|TRBJ2-2
CATSRELAVNTGELFF
>TRBV3-1|TRBJ2-7
CASSQFGTLSYEQYF
>TRBV29-1|TRBJ2-7
CSVRVRAYEQYF
>TRBV19|TRBJ2-1
CASSPDYNEQFF
>TRBV7-2|TRBJ2-1
CASSSYWGGGEQFF
>TRBV12-3/TRBV12-4|TRBJ1-5
CASSGTGGDQPQHF
>TRBV7-2|TRBJ1-1
CASSPRGTRGGTEAFF
>TRBV6-5|TRBJ2-1
CASSSPWAGGFNNEQFF
>TRBV5-1|TRBJ2-6
CASSEQGPSGANVLTF